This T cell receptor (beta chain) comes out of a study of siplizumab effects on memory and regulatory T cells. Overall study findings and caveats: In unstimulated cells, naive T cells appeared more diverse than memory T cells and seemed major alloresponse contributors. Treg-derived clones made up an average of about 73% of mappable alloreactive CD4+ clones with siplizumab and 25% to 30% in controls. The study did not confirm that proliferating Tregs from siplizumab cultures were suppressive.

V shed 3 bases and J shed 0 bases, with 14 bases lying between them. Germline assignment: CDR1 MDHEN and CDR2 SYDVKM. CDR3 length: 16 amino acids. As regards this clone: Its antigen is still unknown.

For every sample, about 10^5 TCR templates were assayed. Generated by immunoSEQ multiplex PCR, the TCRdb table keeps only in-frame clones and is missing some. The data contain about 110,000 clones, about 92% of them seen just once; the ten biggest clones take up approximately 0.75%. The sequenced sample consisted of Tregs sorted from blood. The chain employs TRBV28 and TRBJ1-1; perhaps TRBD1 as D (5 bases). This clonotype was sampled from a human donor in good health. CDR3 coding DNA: TGTGCCAGCAGTTTTGTCGGGGCCCTTCTGAACACTGAAGCTTTCTTT. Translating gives CASSFVGALLNTEAFF.